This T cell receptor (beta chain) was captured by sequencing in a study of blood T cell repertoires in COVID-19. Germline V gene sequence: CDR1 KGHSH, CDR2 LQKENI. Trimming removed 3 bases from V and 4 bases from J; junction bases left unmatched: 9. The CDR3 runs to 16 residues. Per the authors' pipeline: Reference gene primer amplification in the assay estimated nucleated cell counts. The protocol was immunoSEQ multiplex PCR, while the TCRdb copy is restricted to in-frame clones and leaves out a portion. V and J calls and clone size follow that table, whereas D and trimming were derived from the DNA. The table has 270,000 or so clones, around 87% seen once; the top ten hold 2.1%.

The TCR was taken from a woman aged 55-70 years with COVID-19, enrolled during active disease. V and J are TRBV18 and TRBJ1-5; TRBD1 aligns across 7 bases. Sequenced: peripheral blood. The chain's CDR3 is CASSPTTGQNNQPQHF. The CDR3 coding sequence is TGTGCCAGCTCACCTACAACGGGACAGAATAATCAGCCCCAGCATTTT. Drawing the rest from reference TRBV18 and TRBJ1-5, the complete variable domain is NAGVMQNPRHLVRRRGQEARLRCSPMKGHSHVYWYRQLPEEGLKFMVYLQKENIIDESGMPKERFSAEFPKEGPSILRIQQVVRGDSAAYFCASSPTTGQNNQPQHFGDGTRLSIL.